This T cell receptor (beta chain) derives from a study of blood T cell repertoires in COVID-19. This clone was counted only a few times. Original data processing: Using reference gene primer amplification, nucleated cell counts were estimated. The protocol was immunoSEQ multiplex PCR, while the TCRdb copy is restricted to in-frame clones and leaves out a portion. V and J calls and clone size are as listed in that table; D and trimming were resolved from the DNA. Among under 250,000 clones, about 83% were seen once, and the ten largest hold 4.8%. Those who participated ranged in age from roughly 18 to 89 years and resided in approximately 23 US areas. This sequence was found in a woman in her forties or fifties who had been exposed to COVID-19. Sequenced: PBMCs or T cells enriched from blood (not recorded which).

For the CDR3, the DNA is TGTGCCAGCAGCTACAATCCGGGACTAGCGGACTACAATGAGCAGTTCTTC. Its protein is CASSYNPGLADYNEQFF. The chain is built from TRBV7-6 and TRBJ2-1, with TRBD2 identical over 11 bases. Germline loops: CDR1 SGHVS, CDR2 FNYEAQ. The junction had 8 bases not matched to a gene; V was cut back by 4 bases and J by 3 bases. This CDR3 has 17 amino acids.